Listed below are T cell receptor beta chains from one sample, sequenced in a study of breast tumors, draining lymph nodes, adjacent tissues. From the multiplex PCR reads, TCRdb called clonotypes with MiXCR, one entry per CDR3 protein. Among some 170,000 distinct CDR3 sequences listed, 33% were seen once. The sample was axillary lymph node tissue. The receptor source for this set is a female donor with breast cancer. Some clones in this sample may be carry-over from other donors' samples. Each CDR3 is given with its conserved first and last residue. Each record gives: D gene, clone size, V gene, J gene, CDR3 DNA, CDR3 protein. A D gene is named only where the DNA matches it firmly. Size tells how often a clone was seen (once, few, many) or the class of an expanded clone, and some rows leave it out.

NA	many	TRBV7-7	TRBJ2-7	TGTGCTAGCAGCTTAGAGCCGGGACACCTCTCCGAGCAGTACTTC	CASSLEPGHLSEQYF
NA	many	TRBV10-3	TRBJ2-7	TGTGCCATCAGTGAGTACGACCTTTACGAGCAGTACTTC	CAISEYDLYEQYF
TRBD1	NA	TRBV10-3	TRBJ1-2	TGTGCCATCAGTGCCTCGGACAGGGTTTATGGCTACACCTTC	CAISASDRVYGYTF
TRBD2	NA	TRBV5-1	TRBJ2-3	TGCGCCAGCAGCTTGAGGGAGGGAGGGAGCACAGATACGCAGTATTTT	CASSLREGGSTDTQYF
TRBD2	NA	TRBV12-3/TRBV12-4	TRBJ2-3	TGTGCCAGCACCCCCGGGGTAGCGGGAGGGCCGGGGTGGAACACAGATACGCAGTATTTT	CASTPGVAGGPGWNTDTQYF
NA	NA	TRBV7-2	TRBJ1-6	TGTACCAGCAGCTTAGGTCGTAACAGGGTCAACTCACCCCTCCACTTT	CTSSLGRNRVNSPLHF
TRBD1	NA	TRBV7-9	TRBJ2-7	TGTGCCAGCAGCCCCGGCGGGACAGGGAGACACGAGCAGTACTTC	CASSPGGTGRHEQYF
NA	many	TRBV28	TRBJ1-2	TGTGCCAGCAGTTTAGACAGGAAATATGGCTACACCTTC	CASSLDRKYGYTF
NA	many	TRBV11-2	TRBJ2-7	TGTGCCAGCAGCTTCCGGGGGTGGGACCACGAGCAGTACTTC	CASSFRGWDHEQYF
TRBD1	NA	TRBV29-1	TRBJ1-2	TGCAGCGTTGCGATGACAGGGGGCGATGAAGGCTACACCTTC	CSVAMTGGDEGYTF
TRBD2	many	TRBV7-6	TRBJ2-1	TGTGCCAGCAGCGGGAGGCTAGCGGGAGAAGGCAATGAGCAGTTCTTC	CASSGRLAGEGNEQFF
TRBD2	few	TRBV28	TRBJ2-1	TGTGCCAGCAGTTTAACTAGCGGGAGGGATTTACGATTTGGTGAGCAGTTCTTC	CASSLTSGRDLRFGEQFF
NA	many	TRBV5-5	TRBJ1-2	TGTGCCAGCTCGGAATCGGGGGGCGTGCGGTACTATGGCTACACCTTC	CASSESGGVRYYGYTF
TRBD1	NA	TRBV7-3	TRBJ1-4	TGTGCCGGCAGCTTAGGTAGGTGGGACAGGGGTAATGAAAAACTGTTTTTT	CAGSLGRWDRGNEKLFF
NA	NA	TRBV5-4	TRBJ2-3	TGTGCCAGCAGCTCCCTTAGGGCGACAGATACGCAGTATTTT	CASSSLRATDTQYF
TRBD1	many	TRBV4-1	TRBJ1-2	TGCGCCAGCAGCCAAGGAGGGACAGGGAGGCAAGGCTACACCTTC	CASSQGGTGRQGYTF
NA	many	TRBV11-3	TRBJ2-3	TGTGCCAGCAGCTTAGGACAAGGGCGCGACTCAGATACGCAGTATTTT	CASSLGQGRDSDTQYF
NA	few	TRBV6-4	TRBJ1-1	TGTGCCAGCAGTCAGGACATGAACACTGAAGCTTTCTTT	CASSQDMNTEAFF
NA	few	TRBV7-6	TRBJ1-1	TGTGCCAGCAGCTTAAATCCCACGAACACTGAAGCTTTCTTT	CASSLNPTNTEAFF
NA	many	TRBV28	TRBJ1-6	TGTGCCAGCAGTTTACTTCATAATTCACCCCTCCACTTT	CASSLLHNSPLHF
NA	few	TRBV6-2/TRBV6-3	TRBJ1-2	TGTGCCAGCAACCACGCCCTAAGGGGAAGCTATGGCTACACCTTC	CASNHALRGSYGYTF
NA	many	TRBV9	TRBJ2-1	TGTGCCAGCAGCGACGCTTGGGACGGGTACAATGAGCAGTTCTTC	CASSDAWDGYNEQFF
NA	NA	TRBV20-1	TRBJ1-3	TGCAGGGGTGCCGGGGAATCGGGAAACACCATATATTTT	CRGAGESGNTIYF
NA	NA	TRBV20-1	TRBJ2-2	TGCAGTGCTGACGGAGGGAGAGGCACCGGGGAGCTGTTTTTT	CSADGGRGTGELFF
TRBD1	NA	TRBV6-5	TRBJ2-6	TGTGCCAGCAGTCCCGGGACAGGACTTTCTGGGGCCAACGTCCTGACTTTC	CASSPGTGLSGANVLTF
TRBD1	many	TRBV20-1	TRBJ1-5	TGCAGTGCTCCCGAACAGGGGGCGAGGCTCAATCAGCCCCAGCATTTT	CSAPEQGARLNQPQHF
TRBD1	NA	TRBV5-1	TRBJ1-6	TGCGCCAGCAGCTTAGACAGGGCACTCTATTCACCCCTCCACTTT	CASSLDRALYSPLHF
TRBD1	NA	TRBV5-1	TRBJ1-1	TGCGCCAGCAGCTTGTCTCAGGGGGACTCTGAAGCTTTCTTT	CASSLSQGDSEAFF
TRBD2	NA	TRBV5-1	TRBJ2-3	TGCGCCAGCGGCGCAAATTCGGGGGGTTCCAAAGATACGCAGTATTTT	CASGANSGGSKDTQYF
NA	NA	TRBV11-2	TRBJ1-1	TGTGCCAGCAGCCTCGAAAGTAACACTGAAGCTTTCTTT	CASSLESNTEAFF